What follows are 31 T cell receptor beta chains derived from one specimen sequenced in a study of technical replicates of blood from a handful of donors. Using immunoSEQ multiplex PCR, the repertoire was profiled, and TCRdb retains in-frame clones only, with some absent. The data contain some 90,000 clones, approximately 96% of them seen just once; the ten biggest clones take up approximately 0.36%. The sequencing input was T cells isolated from PBMCs. The receptors come from a human donor in good health.

This chain uses TRBV10-3 with TRBJ2-3, with 7 bases fitting TRBD2. The germline gives CDR1 ENHRY, CDR2 SYGVKD. After removal of 7 bases from V and 2 bases from J, the junction contained 6 bases not matched to a gene. This CDR3 has 14 residues. The CDR3 region has the DNA TGTGCCATCAAGGCTAGCGGAGACACAGATACGCAGTATTTT. Protein product: CAIKASGDTDTQYF.

The CDR3 coding sequence is TGCGCCAGCAGCTCCCAACTAGCAACTAGCACAGATACGCAGTATTTT. Translating it yields CASSSQLATSTDTQYF. The rearrangement uses TRBV5-1 and TRBJ2-3; tentatively, D is TRBD2 (6 bases). Germline CDR1 reads SGHRS; CDR2 reads YFSETQ. V dropped 3 bases and J dropped 0 bases, with 14 bases sitting between them. This CDR3 spans 16 amino acids.

The genes are TRBV5-1 and TRBJ1-2; tentative D call: TRBD1 (5 bases). The CDR3 has 13 residues. Trimming cost V 6 bases and J 4 bases, with 13 bases left between them. Germline V gives CDR1 SGHRS, CDR2 YFSETQ. Written as DNA, the CDR3 is TGCGCCAGCACCGGGACTGGACCCTATGGCTACACCTTC. Encoded protein: CASTGTGPYGYTF.

The V and J genes are TRBV9 and TRBJ2-2, with TRBD2 as a possible D gene (5 bases). The CDR3 extends over 17 amino acids. V was trimmed by 0 bases and J by 2 bases, leaving 14 bases between them. Germline V gives CDR1 SGDLS, CDR2 YYNGEE. The chain's CDR3 is CASSVAIGLRNTGELFF. CDR3 coding DNA: TGTGCCAGCAGCGTAGCCATCGGACTCCGAAACACCGGGGAGCTGTTTTTT.

The V and J genes are TRBV29-1 and TRBJ2-7; perhaps TRBD2 as D (5 bases). Germline CDR1 and CDR2: SQVTM and ANQGSEA. V lost 2 bases and J 4 bases, leaving 15 bases between the germline ends. The CDR3 contains 14 residues. CDR3 sequence (DNA): TGCAGCGTTGAAACAGAGAGGGATAGGTACGAGCAGTACTTC. This encodes CSVETERDRYEQYF.

This chain connects TRBV2 to TRBJ2-4; D possibly corresponds to TRBD1 (6 bases). The CDR3 extends over 16 amino acids. V was trimmed by 4 bases and J by 0 bases, leaving 13 bases between them. Germline V gene sequence: CDR1 SNHLY, CDR2 FYNNEI. The CDR3 DNA is TGTGCCAGCAGTGGGAACAGGGTAGGAGCCAAAAACATTCAGTACTTC. Translation: CASSGNRVGAKNIQYF.

The chain employs TRBV19 and TRBJ1-2, with 9 bases identical to TRBD1. Germline V gene data show CDR1 as LNHDA and CDR2 as SQIVND (reference sequence). V lost 7 bases to trimming and J lost 6 bases; unmatched junction nucleotides: 12. This CDR3 is 15 amino acids long. CDR3 amino acids: CASIPTGGTGNGYTF. Here the CDR3 DNA reads TGTGCCAGTATCCCCACTGGGGGGACAGGGAATGGCTACACCTTC.

V is TRBV11-2 and J is TRBJ1-1; TRBD1 might be the D (5 bases). Trimming cost V 5 bases and J 1 base, with 11 bases left between them. The CDR3 consists of 14 residues. Germline V lookup: CDR1 SGHAT, CDR2 FQNNGV. CDR3: CASSLRAQNTEAFF. CDR3 DNA sequence: TGTGCCAGCAGCCTCAGGGCACAGAACACTGAAGCTTTCTTT.

V gene TRBV11-3 combines with J gene TRBJ2-5, with a weak D call TRBD2 (5 bases). V dropped 8 bases and J dropped 4 bases, with 8 bases sitting between them. The CDR3 covers 11 residues. Germline V CDR1 and CDR2: SGHNT, YENEEA. The CDR3 loop is CASGSGETQYF. For the CDR3, the DNA is TGTGCCAGCGGGAGTGGAGAGACCCAGTACTTC.

The chain links TRBV5-1 to TRBJ2-3; 12 nucleotides align to TRBD2. This CDR3 is built from 16 residues. Germline values: CDR1 SGHRS, CDR2 YFSETQ. V lost 0 bases to trimming and J lost 6 bases; unmatched junction nucleotides: 5. CDR3 DNA: TGCGCCAGCAGCTTGGTACTAGCGGGAGGAGGTGATACGCAGTATTTT. This sequence encodes CASSLVLAGGGDTQYF.

The chain employs TRBV5-1 and TRBJ1-4; possibly TRBD1 for D (5 bases). V was clipped by 4 bases and J by 5 bases, with 12 bases between them. CDR1 is SGHRS and CDR2 is YFSETQ in the germline V gene. This CDR3 comprises 14 residues. CDR3 loop: CASSINGGNEKLFF. The CDR3 DNA reads TGCGCCAGCAGCATCAACGGGGGGAATGAAAAACTGTTTTTT.

This sequence joins TRBV6-5 and TRBJ1-1, with D possibly being TRBD1 (5 bases). Germline V lookup: CDR1 MNHEY, CDR2 SVGAGI. V was pared by 0 bases and J by 5 bases, with 13 bases between. The CDR3 sequence is 15 residues long. The CDR3 DNA sequence: TGTGCCAGCAGTTACTCCGGGGGAGAGGGAACTGAAGCTTTCTTT. Its translation: CASSYSGGEGTEAFF.

The V gene is TRBV28, the J gene TRBJ1-6; TRBD1 matches 7 bases. The CDR3 contains 15 residues. After removal of 6 bases from V and 9 bases from J, the junction contained 11 bases not matched to a gene. Germline CDR1 MDHEN, CDR2 SYDVKM. In DNA form, the CDR3 reads TGTGCCAGCAGGCCCAGGGGGTACGACAGTTCACCCCTCCACTTT. Translated: CASRPRGYDSSPLHF.

The chain is built from TRBV5-1 and TRBJ2-3; 8 nucleotides match TRBD2. From germline, CDR1 is SGHRS and CDR2 YFSETQ. The ends lost 2 bases at V and 5 bases at J; junction bases unmatched: 4. CDR3 length equals 14 residues. CDR3 sequence reads: CASSLQREIDTQYF. As DNA, the CDR3 is TGCGCCAGCAGCTTACAGCGGGAGATAGATACGCAGTATTTT. The complete variable domain, with remaining parts taken from reference TRBV5-1 and TRBJ2-3, reads KAGVTQTPRYLIKTRGQQVTLSCSPISGHRSVSWYQQTPGQGLQFLFEYFSETQRNKGNFPGRFSGRQFSNSRSEMNVSTLELGDSALYLCASSLQREIDTQYFGPGTRLTVL.

The chain couples TRBV28 to TRBJ2-7; 8 nucleotides match TRBD2. CDR3 length equals 14 residues. Losses at the gene ends were 5 bases for V and 4 bases for J; bases not matched to a gene: 7. CDR1 MDHEN and CDR2 SYDVKM come from the germline V gene. The CDR3 sequence: CASSAGTSGYEQYF. CDR3 nucleotides: TGTGCCAGCAGTGCCGGGACTAGTGGATACGAGCAGTACTTC.

The chain combines TRBV9 with TRBJ2-7; 8 bases are shared with TRBD1. CDR1 is SGDLS and CDR2 is YYNGEE in the germline V gene. J was trimmed by 6 bases and V by 4 bases; bases with no gene match: 6. CDR3 size: 13 residues. CDR3 residues: CASSLRQGREQYF. As DNA, the CDR3 is TGTGCCAGCAGCCTTCGACAGGGGCGCGAGCAGTACTTC.

V and J are TRBV27 and TRBJ1-2; 9 positions match TRBD1. V lost 4 bases and J lost 6; bases outside the gene matches: 15. This CDR3 region has 17 residues. Germline V gives CDR1 MNHEY, CDR2 SMNVEV (reference sequence). The CDR3 region is CASSYSPPKGQGDGYTF. The CDR3 coding sequence is TGTGCCAGCAGTTACTCTCCCCCTAAGGGACAGGGTGATGGCTACACCTTC.

This sequence joins TRBV4-3 and TRBJ2-7; 7 bases fit TRBD1. J gave up 4 bases and V 0 bases, and 9 bases lay outside the gene matches. Germline V gene data show CDR1 as LGHNA and CDR2 as YSLEER. The CDR3 totals 16 residues. CDR3 in amino acids: CASSQDPGQQTYEQYF. Written as DNA, the CDR3 is TGCGCCAGCAGCCAAGACCCGGGACAGCAAACTTACGAGCAGTACTTC.

The chain has TRBV19 and TRBJ2-7; 8 bases are shared with TRBD2. The junction had 12 bases not matched to a gene; V was cut back by 5 bases and J by 6 bases. This CDR3 comprises 15 residues. Germline V CDR1 and CDR2: LNHDA, SQIVND (reference sequence). This chain's CDR3 is CASSGSGGPGFEQYF. The CDR3 region has the DNA TGTGCCAGTAGTGGATCGGGAGGGCCGGGTTTCGAGCAGTACTTC.

V usage is TRBV5-1 and J usage is TRBJ2-7; 7 bases match TRBD2. Germline V gene data show CDR1 as SGHRS and CDR2 as YFSETQ. The V segment lost 3 bases and the J segment 4 bases; nucleotides outside the gene matches: 7. The CDR3 spans 14 residues. CDR3 nucleotide sequence: TGCGCCAGCAGCTCCGGACTAGTCGGGTACGAGCAGTACTTC. It yields the protein CASSSGLVGYEQYF.

The chain employs TRBV10-3 and TRBJ1-1, with 11 bases lining up with TRBD1. V was clipped by 2 bases and J by 5 bases; unmatched bases: 4. CDR1 and CDR2 (germline): ENHRY, SYGVKD. CDR3 length: 15 amino acids. The CDR3, as DNA: TGTGCCATCAGTGAGAAGGGACAGGGGGGGACTGAAGCTTTCTTT. Its translation is CAISEKGQGGTEAFF.

CDR3 loop: CATAPRSGELFF. Here the CDR3 DNA reads TGTGCCACGGCACCTAGGTCCGGGGAGCTGTTTTTT. This chain links TRBV15 with TRBJ2-2; D ambiguous. V lost 9 bases and J lost 6, with 11 bases in between. This CDR3 region has 12 residues. CDR1 LNHNV and CDR2 YYDKDF come from the germline V gene (reference sequence).

The chain has TRBV5-1 and TRBJ2-1, with TRBD2 matching 8 bases. This CDR3 is 14 amino acids long. V dropped 0 bases and J dropped 9; count of bases not matched to a gene: 5. CDR1 and CDR2 from the germline V gene are SGHRS and YFSETQ. The CDR3 is CASSLEREISEQFF. The DNA for the CDR3 is TGCGCCAGCAGCTTGGAGCGGGAGATTAGTGAGCAGTTCTTC.

This chain joins TRBV30 and TRBJ1-1; D call uncertain. The CDR3 runs to 16 residues. Germline assignment: CDR1 GTSNPN and CDR2 SVGIG (reference sequence). V lost 5 bases and J lost 1, with 20 bases in between. CDR3 sequence (DNA): TGTGCCTGGGGTGGCGGGTCGGGCCTTCGGAACACTGAAGCTTTCTTT. This gives the protein CAWGGGSGLRNTEAFF. Full variable domain (remainder filled in from reference TRBV30 and TRBJ1-1): SQTIHQWPATLVQPVGSPLSLECTVEGTSNPNLYWYRQAAGRGLQLLFYSVGIGQISSEVPQNLSASRPQDRQFILSSKKLLLSDSGFYLCAWGGGSGLRNTEAFFGQGTRLTVV.

The CDR3 nucleotides read TGTGCCAGCAGCTGGCTAGCGGCGAACACCGGGGAGCTGTTTTTT. It specifies CASSWLAANTGELFF. This sequence joins TRBV7-6 and TRBJ2-2; 7 nucleotides agree with TRBD2. V gave up 4 bases and J gave up 0 bases; unmatched junction bases: 2. The CDR3 has 15 residues. Per the germline V gene, CDR1 is SGHVS and CDR2 is FNYEAQ.

The rearrangement joins TRBV27 to TRBJ1-2, with no clear D. Germline-derived CDR1 and CDR2 are MNHEY and SMNVEV (reference sequence). The CDR3 runs to 17 residues. Trimming pared 3 bases from V and 2 bases from J, leaving 19 bases between. CDR3 in amino acids: CASSLGLGRPANYGYTF. The CDR3 DNA follows: TGTGCCAGCAGTTTGGGTCTCGGCAGGCCGGCAAACTATGGCTACACCTTC.

The gene calls are TRBV7-3 and TRBJ2-3; 8 bases agree with TRBD1. The CDR3 spans 14 residues. CDR1 SGHTA and CDR2 FQGTGA come from the germline V gene. Unmatched junction bases numbered 1, after V lost 3 bases and J lost 2 bases. The CDR3 loop reads CASSLDRATDTQYF. The CDR3 DNA reads TGTGCCAGCAGCTTGGACAGGGCCACAGATACGCAGTATTTT.

The gene calls are TRBV6-1 and TRBJ1-5; TRBD1 matches 8 bases. Germline V gene lookup returns CDR1 MNHNS and CDR2 SASEGT. The CDR3 contains 13 residues. Losses at the gene ends were 8 bases for V and 6 bases for J; bases not matched to a gene: 6. CDR3 sequence reads: CASPPGGSQPQHF. In DNA, the CDR3 is TGTGCCAGCCCCCCAGGGGGCAGTCAGCCCCAGCATTTT.

This clone appeared a few times. V usage is TRBV5-6 and J usage is TRBJ1-1; weak D call: TRBD1 (6 bases). Trimming removed 2 bases at V and 6 bases at J, with 14 bases between. The CDR3 sequence is 14 residues long. The germline V gene has CDR1 SGHDT and CDR2 YYEEEE. The CDR3 sequence: CASSFTTGGAEAFF. The DNA for the CDR3 is TGTGCCAGCAGCTTCACGACAGGAGGCGCTGAAGCTTTCTTT.

This rearrangement joins TRBV7-8 to TRBJ1-2; D is possibly TRBD1 (6 bases). The CDR3 totals 14 residues. Trimming shortened V by 5 bases and J by 4 bases, and 14 bases separated the two germline ends. In germline, CDR1 is SGHVS, CDR2 FQNEAQ. CDR3 DNA: TGTGCCAGCAGCCGCATGGGGGCTGGCTATGGCTACACCTTC. This gives the protein CASSRMGAGYGYTF.

The chain carries TRBV27 and TRBJ1-5; D remains unclear. CDR3 length: 15 residues. Germline CDR1 MNHEY, CDR2 SMNVEV (reference sequence). V was pared by 5 bases and J by 4 bases, with 15 bases between. The CDR3 nucleotides are TGTGCCAGCAGTAAGTATGACGGAGATAATCAGCCCCAGCATTTT. Translation gives CASSKYDGDNQPQHF.